This T cell receptor beta chain was recovered during a study of CD8+CD57+ T cells in acquired aplastic anemia. The wider study: The mean DNA yield obtained from sorted CD4+ and CD8+ cells came to approximately 3.2 ug. Broader study findings: No significant difference in CD8+ Simpson's diversity was found between patients and controls. Patients shared twenty-nine CD8+ CDR3 sequences with controls.

Details on this clonotype: Its antigen is still unknown.

Genomic DNA served as template for TCR beta VDJ and CDR3 profiling. MiXCR, run by TCRdb on the reads, gives a single entry per CDR3 protein. The sample includes 250,000 to 350,000 distinct CDR3 sequences, 50% to 70% of them seen just once. From germline, CDR1 is SEHNR and CDR2 FQNEAQ (reference sequence). V was shortened by 1 base and J by 5 bases, with 12 bases between the two germline ends. The CDR3 spans 14 residues. The clonotype originates from a human donor with severe aplastic anemia or a healthy control (not recorded which). Specimen: sorted CD4+, CD8+, or CD8+CD57+ T cells (not recorded which) from PBMCs. This chain uses TRBV7-9 with TRBJ2-7, with D tentatively TRBD1 (6 bases). This CDR3 reads CASSLEPGVDEQYF. CDR3 coding DNA: TGTGCCAGCAGCTTAGAGCCAGGGGTGGACGAGCAGTACTTC.